The rows below give T cell receptor beta chains drawn from one sample of a study of shared clonotypes between healthy human individuals. The data were produced by immunoSEQ multiplex PCR, yet TCRdb's version contains in-frame clones alone and is incomplete. The table has about 700,000 clones, under 95% seen once; the top ten hold 24%. The sequenced sample consisted of naive CD8+ T cells sorted from blood. The receptors come from a man aged 30 to 39 in good health. Both conserved end residues are trimmed from each CDR3. The order of the fields is CDR3 length, J gene, V gene, CDR3 protein.

16	TRBJ2-5	TRBV12-2	ASRLIRRGGLFDKTQY
14	TRBJ1-1	TRBV12-5	ASGLGFGERGTEAF
12	TRBJ2-2	TRBV19	ASSILGVTGELF
11	TRBJ2-7	TRBV4-1	ASSQGDSYEQY
11	TRBJ2-7	TRBV4-1	ASSQALNYEQY
13	TRBJ1-5	TRBV19	ASSASQGSNQPQH
13	TRBJ1-2	TRBV27	ASSLSWGQVKGYT
7	TRBJ1-2	TRBV6-5	ARGYGYT
13	TRBJ2-7	TRBV9	ASSPLAGGPDEQY
13	TRBJ2-1	TRBV11-2	ASSLVAGGPDEQF
13	TRBJ2-2	TRBV29-1	SVGGTGRVTGELF
16	TRBJ2-1	TRBV19	ASSKTSGRARSYNEQF
12	TRBJ1-2	TRBV27	ASSPVTGVRGYT
12	TRBJ2-7	TRBV7-8	ASSLAPRVHEQY
14	TRBJ2-2	TRBV5-8	ASRPGGGVNTGELF
12	TRBJ2-5	TRBV5-1	ASSFFRRGETQY
14	TRBJ1-3	TRBV19	ASSRSGQISGNTIY
12	TRBJ2-7	TRBV5-1	ASSSPHSSYEQY
14	TRBJ2-1	TRBV2	ASRSLAGTLYNEQF
12	TRBJ1-1	TRBV7-9	ASSFVGLNTEAF
12	TRBJ2-2	TRBV7-9	ASSLEGYTGELF
14	TRBJ1-5	TRBV7-9	ASSLAQPQGNQPQH
15	TRBJ2-5	TRBV27	ASSLYPPGTSGETQY
13	TRBJ2-3	TRBV7-3	ASSSTGVGTDTQY
10	TRBJ2-7	TRBV11-2	ASSSMGYEQY
12	TRBJ2-7	TRBV27	ASSGGGRLGEQY
13	TRBJ2-7	TRBV7-9	ASSLGTSAEYEQY
12	TRBJ2-7	TRBV28	ASRPGTGNYEQY
15	TRBJ1-3	TRBV7-9	ASSLARTGPSGNTIY
16	TRBJ2-5	TRBV5-1	ASSLTGTGGNFRETQY
11	TRBJ2-3	TRBV10-1	ASIGTSTDTQY